The 30 T cell receptor beta chains listed next were all sequenced from one sample in a study of T cell changes during pregnancy in multiple sclerosis. TCRdb keeps only in-frame clones here, not all; method: immunoSEQ multiplex PCR. The data show approximately 92,000 clones, 85% to 95% seen once. Sequencing was performed on peripheral blood, taken in the first trimester of pregnancy. Receptor source: a female donor with multiple sclerosis, enrolled in a pregnancy study.

The chain links TRBV6-6 to TRBJ2-5; possibly TRBD2 for D (5 bases). V lost 5 bases, J lost 11 bases, and 21 bases lay in between. This CDR3 region has 14 residues. Germline CDR1 MNHNY, CDR2 SVGAGI (reference sequence). DNA of the CDR3: TGTGCCAGCAGTGAGGGAACCGCTGCTCCGGAGCAGTACTTC. Translated: CASSEGTAAPEQYF.

The CDR3 sequence is CASSPKRDTQYF. Written as DNA, the CDR3 is TGTGCCAGCTCACCAAAGAGAGATACGCAGTATTTT. The chain has TRBV18 and TRBJ2-3; D uncertain. CDR3 length: 12 residues. Looked up from germline, CDR1 is KGHSH and CDR2 is LQKENI. Trimming cost V 2 bases and J 5 bases, with 5 bases left between them. Full variable domain (rest looked up from reference TRBV18 and TRBJ2-3): NAGVMQNPRHLVRRRGQEARLRCSPMKGHSHVYWYRQLPEEGLKFMVYLQKENIIDESGMPKERFSAEFPKEGPSILRIQQVVRGDSAAYFCASSPKRDTQYFGPGTRLTVL.

The V gene is TRBV28, the J gene TRBJ2-1, with 10 nucleotides matching TRBD1. Germline values: CDR1 MDHEN, CDR2 SYDVKM. J lost 7 bases, V lost 8 bases, and 8 bases had no gene match. CDR3 size: 14 residues. The CDR3: CASSPGTGVNEQFF. CDR3 nucleotides: TGTGCCAGCTCCCCCGGGACAGGGGTTAATGAGCAGTTCTTC.

This clone was detected once. The chain uses TRBV11-3 and TRBJ1-1, with D tentatively TRBD1 (5 bases). The germline CDR1 and CDR2 sequences are SGHNT and YENEEA. The V end lost 5 bases, the J end lost 3 bases, and 13 bases lay between the germline ends. This CDR3 has 14 residues. CDR3 sequence: CASSRNPGDTEAFF. In DNA, the CDR3 is TGTGCCAGCAGCCGAAACCCGGGGGACACTGAAGCTTTCTTT.

The genes are TRBV7-2 and TRBJ2-7, with 9 bases matching TRBD2. CDR3 length equals 16 residues. The V segment lost 1 base and the J segment 3 bases; nucleotides outside the gene matches: 7. Germline lookup yields CDR1 SGHTA and CDR2 FQGNSA. CDR3 sequence (DNA): TGTGCCAGCAGCTTAGAGGCGGGAGGGGGGCTCTACGAGCAGTACTTC. Amino acid sequence: CASSLEAGGGLYEQYF.

This clone showed up just a few times. J is TRBJ1-1 and V is TRBV7-9, with 7 positions matching TRBD1. The length of the CDR3 is 15 residues. Germline V CDR1 and CDR2: SEHNR, FQNEAQ (reference sequence). The junction had 2 bases not matched to a gene; V was cut back by 1 base and J by 0 bases. The CDR3 DNA reads TGTGCCAGCAGCTTAGGACAGGGCGTGAACACTGAAGCTTTCTTT. Its translation is CASSLGQGVNTEAFF.

This chain connects TRBV4-3 to TRBJ1-1, with unresolved D. Germline CDR1 is LGHNA and CDR2 is YSLEER. The CDR3 covers 14 residues. Deletions cut 0 bases from V and 3 bases from J, with 8 bases between. CDR3 DNA sequence: TGCGCCAGCAGCCAAGACCTGGAGGACACTGAAGCTTTCTTT. It encodes CASSQDLEDTEAFF.

This chain links TRBV6-1 with TRBJ2-2, with D perhaps matching TRBD2 (5 bases). This CDR3 has 11 residues. The germline V gene encodes CDR1 MNHNS and CDR2 SASEGT. V shed 10 bases and J shed 5 bases, with 8 bases lying between them. The CDR3 here is CAIRTTGELFF. DNA of the CDR3: TGTGCCATTAGGACTACCGGGGAGCTGTTTTTT.

This rearrangement joins TRBV30 to TRBJ2-7, with TRBD2 matching over 8 bases. The V gene's germline CDR1 is GTSNPN and CDR2 SVGIG (reference sequence). The CDR3 runs to 14 residues. The junction had 5 bases not matched to a gene; V was cut back by 0 bases and J by 4 bases. CDR3 sequence: CAWSVSGSWYEQYF. In nucleotides, the CDR3 is TGTGCCTGGAGTGTAAGCGGGAGCTGGTACGAGCAGTACTTC.

The chain has TRBV18 and TRBJ2-7; TRBD1 aligns across 10 bases. The CDR3 length is 16 residues. J gave up 1 base and V 1 base, and 4 bases lay outside the gene matches. Per germline, CDR1 KGHSH and CDR2 LQKENI. CDR3 in amino acids: CASSPQGTGVSYEQYF. The CDR3, as DNA: TGTGCCAGCTCACCACAAGGGACAGGGGTTTCCTACGAGCAGTACTTC. Combining the CDR3 with reference TRBV18 and TRBJ2-7 gives the whole variable domain NAGVMQNPRHLVRRRGQEARLRCSPMKGHSHVYWYRQLPEEGLKFMVYLQKENIIDESGMPKERFSAEFPKEGPSILRIQQVVRGDSAAYFCASSPQGTGVSYEQYFGPGTRLTVT.

The chain combines TRBV6-5 with TRBJ1-1; TRBD1 agrees at 11 bases. Germline-derived CDR1 and CDR2 are MNHEY and SVGAGI. The CDR3 consists of 13 residues. V trimming: 6 bases; J trimming: 4 bases; junction bases outside the gene matches: 1. CDR3 in amino acids: CASRGQGGTEAFF. The DNA for the CDR3 is TGTGCCAGCAGGGGACAGGGGGGCACTGAAGCTTTCTTT.

V is TRBV27 and J is TRBJ2-7; unclear D gene. This CDR3 region has 14 residues. Germline loops: CDR1 MNHEY, CDR2 SMNVEV (reference sequence). The ends were cut back, 1 base at V and 0 bases at J, with 7 bases in the middle. The CDR3 region is CASSLYGNSYEQYF. CDR3 sequence (DNA): TGTGCCAGCAGTTTATATGGCAACTCCTACGAGCAGTACTTC.

V usage is TRBV5-6 and J usage is TRBJ1-4; 9 bases are a match to TRBD1. Unmatched junction bases numbered 5, after V lost 0 bases and J lost 8 bases. This CDR3 region has 15 residues. From germline, CDR1 is SGHDT and CDR2 YYEEEE. The CDR3 nucleotides are TGTGCCAGCAGCTTGGTCGGGACAGGGTGGGAAAAACTGTTTTTT. This codes for CASSLVGTGWEKLFF. The entire variable domain, with the rest obtained from reference TRBV5-6 and TRBJ1-4, is as follows: DAGVTQSPTHLIKTRGQQVTLRCSPKSGHDTVSWYQQALGQGPQFIFQYYEEEERQRGNFPDRFSGHQFPNYSSELNVNALLLGDSALYLCASSLVGTGWEKLFFGSGTQLSVL.

This chain links TRBV5-5 with TRBJ2-7, with 7 bases matching TRBD1. The CDR3 has 14 residues. Trimming removed 3 bases from V and 4 bases from J; junction bases left unmatched: 7. The germline CDR1 and CDR2 sequences are SGHKS and YYEKEE (reference sequence). The CDR3 protein is CASSWSTGMYEQYF. The CDR3, as DNA: TGTGCCAGCAGCTGGTCGACAGGGATGTACGAGCAGTACTTC.

CDR3 residues: CATSRPGLAGGFYEQFF. In nucleotides, the CDR3 is TGTGCCACCAGCAGGCCGGGACTAGCGGGAGGTTTCTATGAGCAGTTCTTC. The chain links TRBV15 to TRBJ2-1; the match to TRBD2 covers 15 bases. The V segment lost 3 bases and the J segment 8 bases; nucleotides outside the gene matches: 8. Germline V lookup: CDR1 LNHNV, CDR2 YYDKDF (reference sequence). This CDR3 is built from 17 residues.

The J gene is TRBJ2-1, the V gene TRBV25-1; 8 positions agree with TRBD1. Germline CDR1 MGHDK, CDR2 SYGVNS. The CDR3 consists of 15 residues. The V gene end was trimmed by 1 base and the J gene end by 6 bases; junction bases not matched to a gene: 5. The CDR3 region is CASSELDRESNEQFF. CDR3 sequence (DNA): TGTGCCAGCAGTGAATTGGACAGGGAGTCCAATGAGCAGTTCTTC.

The genes are TRBV4-1 and TRBJ2-5, with 11 bases lining up with TRBD2. Germline values: CDR1 MGHRA, CDR2 YSYEKL. CDR3 length equals 17 residues. J gave up 3 bases and V 4 bases, and 10 bases lay outside the gene matches. The CDR3 sequence is CASSRIIPGLAEETQYF. In DNA form, the CDR3 reads TGCGCCAGCAGCCGCATAATCCCGGGACTAGCGGAAGAGACCCAGTACTTC.

The V gene is TRBV27, the J gene TRBJ1-4; 7 bases map to TRBD1. Germline lookup yields CDR1 MNHEY and CDR2 SMNVEV (reference sequence). The V gene end was trimmed by 5 bases and the J gene end by 3 bases; junction bases not matched to a gene: 0. CDR3 length equals 13 residues. The CDR3 nucleotides read TGTGCCAGCAGTAGGGGGCCTAATGAAAAACTGTTTTTT. Its translation: CASSRGPNEKLFF.

This rearrangement joins TRBV27 to TRBJ2-7; possible D gene TRBD1, 5 bases. The V and J ends lost 4 bases and 3 bases respectively, with 19 bases between them. Germline V lookup: CDR1 MNHEY, CDR2 SMNVEV (reference sequence). This CDR3 comprises 16 residues. DNA for the CDR3: TGTGCCAGCAGTTCCGGACCAACAGGAGAAGTCTACGAGCAGTACTTC. The encoded protein is CASSSGPTGEVYEQYF.

CDR3 DNA: TGCAGCGTACCAGGACAGGGTCAAGATACGCAGTATTTT. It specifies CSVPGQGQDTQYF. This sequence joins TRBV29-1 and TRBJ2-3; the match to TRBD1 covers 8 bases. The CDR3 is made up of 13 amino acids. Germline CDR1 SQVTM, CDR2 ANQGSEA. The V gene end was trimmed by 6 bases and the J gene end by 5 bases; junction bases not matched to a gene: 7.

This rearrangement joins TRBV5-6 to TRBJ1-2, with 7 bases fitting TRBD1. In germline, CDR1 is SGHDT, CDR2 YYEEEE. Trimming at V came to 4 bases and at J to 4 bases, leaving 10 bases not matched to a gene. The CDR3 has 15 residues. The CDR3 loop reads CASSGTGEEGYGYTF. Written as DNA, the CDR3 is TGTGCCAGCAGCGGTACAGGGGAGGAGGGCTATGGCTACACCTTC.

This chain uses TRBV14 with TRBJ1-5; a possible D gene is TRBD1 (6 bases). Germline CDR1 is SGHDN and CDR2 is FVKESK. Trimming took 1 base from V and 6 from J, leaving 10 bases between them. The length of the CDR3 is 14 residues. CDR3 protein: CASSQAGVGQPQHF. The CDR3 DNA sequence: TGTGCCAGCAGCCAAGCAGGGGTTGGTCAGCCCCAGCATTTT.

The chain combines TRBV5-6 with TRBJ2-7; D is undetermined. CDR1 is SGHDT and CDR2 is YYEEEE in the germline V gene. V was clipped by 2 bases and J by 5 bases, with 11 bases between them. There are 13 residues in the CDR3. The CDR3 nucleotides read TGTGCCAGCAGCTTTGTGGGCCAGAACGAGCAGTACTTC. Residues: CASSFVGQNEQYF.

The chain links TRBV6-5 to TRBJ1-2; 8 bases match TRBD1. There are 14 residues in the CDR3. Germline CDR1 and CDR2: MNHEY and SVGAGI. V shed 0 bases, J shed 5 bases, and the junction held 2 bases outside the gene matches. CDR3: CASSYSQGVYGYTF. Written as DNA, the CDR3 is TGTGCCAGCAGTTACTCACAGGGGGTTTATGGCTACACCTTC.

The chain combines TRBV6-6 with TRBJ2-7; 10 bases line up with TRBD2. The germline V gene encodes CDR1 MNHNY and CDR2 SVGAGI (reference sequence). The CDR3 runs 14 residues. V lost 5 bases to trimming and J lost 6 bases; unmatched junction nucleotides: 7. CDR3 loop: CASSTGTSVPEQYF. Written as DNA, the CDR3 is TGTGCCAGCAGTACCGGGACTAGCGTCCCCGAGCAGTACTTC.

The chain employs TRBV28 and TRBJ2-6; tentatively, D is TRBD1 (5 bases). V was trimmed by 5 bases and J by 1 base, leaving 9 bases between them. CDR1 is MDHEN and CDR2 is SYDVKM in the germline V gene. This CDR3 comprises 15 residues. The CDR3: CASSLRVSGANVLTF. The CDR3 coding sequence is TGTGCCAGCAGTCTCAGGGTTTCTGGGGCCAACGTCCTGACTTTC.

The chain has TRBV6-5 and TRBJ1-5; D possibly corresponds to TRBD1 (5 bases). CDR1 and CDR2 (germline): MNHEY, SVGAGI. Deletions cut 0 bases from V and 5 bases from J, with 8 bases between. The CDR3 is made up of 14 amino acids. The CDR3 DNA reads as TGTGCCAGCAGTTACTCGACAGCAGATCAGCCCCAGCATTTT. As protein: CASSYSTADQPQHF.

This clone appeared once. The chain recombines TRBV18 with TRBJ2-3; TRBD2 matches at 7 bases. In germline, CDR1 is KGHSH, CDR2 LQKENI. V lost 0 bases to trimming and J lost 2 bases; unmatched junction nucleotides: 5. The CDR3 spans 16 residues. The CDR3 nucleotides are TGTGCCAGCTCACCACCGGGGGGGAGGGCCACAGATACGCAGTATTTT. It codes for CASSPPGGRATDTQYF.

V and J are TRBV10-3 and TRBJ2-3, with TRBD2 matching over 9 bases. Germline CDR1 reads ENHRY; CDR2 reads SYGVKD. Unmatched junction bases numbered 5, after V lost 1 base and J lost 6 bases. This CDR3 is 15 amino acids long. The CDR3: CAISELGLAGDTQYF. The CDR3 coding sequence is TGTGCCATCAGTGAGTTGGGACTAGCCGGGGATACGCAGTATTTT.

The chain couples TRBV18 to TRBJ2-1; TRBD1 aligns across 10 bases. The trim removed 2 bases at V and 4 bases at J, leaving 8 bases unmatched. This CDR3 is built from 17 residues. Per germline, CDR1 KGHSH and CDR2 LQKENI. Written as DNA, the CDR3 is TGTGCCAGCTCACCAAAGACAGGGGGCGCCTCTTACAATGAGCAGTTCTTC. Protein sequence: CASSPKTGGASYNEQFF.